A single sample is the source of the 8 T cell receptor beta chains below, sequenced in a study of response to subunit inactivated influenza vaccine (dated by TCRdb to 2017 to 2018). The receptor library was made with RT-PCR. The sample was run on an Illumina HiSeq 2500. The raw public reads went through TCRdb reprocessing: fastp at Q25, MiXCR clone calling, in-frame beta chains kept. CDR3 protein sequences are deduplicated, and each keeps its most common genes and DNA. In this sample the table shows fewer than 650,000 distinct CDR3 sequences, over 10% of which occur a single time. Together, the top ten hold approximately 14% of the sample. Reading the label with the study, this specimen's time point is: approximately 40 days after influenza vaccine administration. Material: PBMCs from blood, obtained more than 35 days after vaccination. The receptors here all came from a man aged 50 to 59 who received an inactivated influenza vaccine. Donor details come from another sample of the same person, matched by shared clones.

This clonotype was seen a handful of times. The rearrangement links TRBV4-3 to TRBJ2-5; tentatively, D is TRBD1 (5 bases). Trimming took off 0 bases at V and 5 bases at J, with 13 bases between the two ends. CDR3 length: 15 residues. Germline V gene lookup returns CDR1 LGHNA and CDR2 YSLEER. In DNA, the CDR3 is TGCGCCAGCAGCCAAGATAAGGGGCGGTGGGAGACCCAGTACTTC. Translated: CASSQDKGRWETQYF.

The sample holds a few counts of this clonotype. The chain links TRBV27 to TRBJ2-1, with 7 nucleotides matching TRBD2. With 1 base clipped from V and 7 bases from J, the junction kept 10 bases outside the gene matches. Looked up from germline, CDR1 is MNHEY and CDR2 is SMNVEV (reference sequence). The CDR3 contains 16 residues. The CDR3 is CASSLWGGSELNEQFF. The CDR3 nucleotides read TGTGCCAGCAGTTTATGGGGCGGGAGTGAGTTAAATGAGCAGTTCTTC.

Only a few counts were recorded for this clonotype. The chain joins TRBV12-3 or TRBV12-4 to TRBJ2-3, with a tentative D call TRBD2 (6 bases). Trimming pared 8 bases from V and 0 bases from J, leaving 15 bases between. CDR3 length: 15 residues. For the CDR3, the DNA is TGTGCCAGCGCGGGATTAAGGACTAGCACAGATACGCAGTATTTT. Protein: CASAGLRTSTDTQYF.

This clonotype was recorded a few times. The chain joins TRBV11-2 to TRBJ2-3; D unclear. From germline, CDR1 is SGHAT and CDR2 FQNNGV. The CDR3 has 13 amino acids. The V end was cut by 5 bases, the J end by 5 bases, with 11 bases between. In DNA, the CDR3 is TGTGCCAGCAGCGAGCTTAGGGTAGATACGCAGTATTTT. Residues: CASSELRVDTQYF.

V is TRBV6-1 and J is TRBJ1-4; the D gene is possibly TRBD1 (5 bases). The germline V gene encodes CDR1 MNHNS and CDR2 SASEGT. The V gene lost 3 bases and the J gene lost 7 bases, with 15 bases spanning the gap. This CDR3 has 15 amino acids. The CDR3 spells CASSDVVGGSEKLFF. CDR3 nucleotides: TGTGCCAGCAGTGATGTGGTTGGGGGGAGTGAAAAACTGTTTTTT.

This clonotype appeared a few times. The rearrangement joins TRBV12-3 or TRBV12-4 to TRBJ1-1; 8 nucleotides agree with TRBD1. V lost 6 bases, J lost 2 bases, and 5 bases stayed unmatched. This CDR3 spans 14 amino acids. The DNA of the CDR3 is TGTGCCAGCAGACTACAGGGGGGTAACACTGAAGCTTTCTTT. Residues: CASRLQGGNTEAFF.

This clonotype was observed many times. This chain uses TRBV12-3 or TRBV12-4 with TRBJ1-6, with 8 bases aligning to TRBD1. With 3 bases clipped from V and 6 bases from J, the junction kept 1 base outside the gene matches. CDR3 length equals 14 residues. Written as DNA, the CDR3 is TGTGCCAGCAGTTTGCAGGGGGCTAATTCACCCCTCCACTTT. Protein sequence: CASSLQGANSPLHF.

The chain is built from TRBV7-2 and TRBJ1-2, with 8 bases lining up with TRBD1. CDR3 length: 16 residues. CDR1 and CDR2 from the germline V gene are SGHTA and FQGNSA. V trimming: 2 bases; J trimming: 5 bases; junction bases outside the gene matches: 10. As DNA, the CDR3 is TGTGCCAGCAGCTTAACCGTTACAGGGGGAAGATATGGCTACACCTTC. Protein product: CASSLTVTGGRYGYTF.